This TCR beta chain emerged from a study of blood T cell repertoires in COVID-19. About the research overall: The United States, Italy and Spain provided the acute and convalescent COVID-19 samples. The cDNA or gDNA used as material had been derived from T cells, B-cell-depleted T cells, or PBMCs.

Authors' data handling: Reference gene primer amplification yielded estimated nucleated cell counts. Measured with immunoSEQ multiplex PCR; TCRdb has only the in-frame clones, and not every one. V and J calls plus clone size are reproduced from that table; the DNA served to infer D and trimming. The data hold under 300,000 clones, with approximately 86% observed a single time. As to this clone: The same CDR3 is also encoded by other DNA sequences in this sample.

This CDR3 is 15 amino acids long. Germline CDR1 and CDR2: MNHEY and SMNVEV (reference sequence). V shed 0 bases and J shed 3 bases, with 9 bases lying between them. This receptor was taken from a human donor in a cohort sampled during active COVID-19. The sequenced material came from peripheral blood. V is TRBV27 and J is TRBJ1-3, with D possibly being TRBD1 (5 bases). CDR3 DNA sequence: TGTGCCAGCAGTTTATCGGGGGGAGTTGGAAACACCATATATTTT. Residues: CASSLSGGVGNTIYF.